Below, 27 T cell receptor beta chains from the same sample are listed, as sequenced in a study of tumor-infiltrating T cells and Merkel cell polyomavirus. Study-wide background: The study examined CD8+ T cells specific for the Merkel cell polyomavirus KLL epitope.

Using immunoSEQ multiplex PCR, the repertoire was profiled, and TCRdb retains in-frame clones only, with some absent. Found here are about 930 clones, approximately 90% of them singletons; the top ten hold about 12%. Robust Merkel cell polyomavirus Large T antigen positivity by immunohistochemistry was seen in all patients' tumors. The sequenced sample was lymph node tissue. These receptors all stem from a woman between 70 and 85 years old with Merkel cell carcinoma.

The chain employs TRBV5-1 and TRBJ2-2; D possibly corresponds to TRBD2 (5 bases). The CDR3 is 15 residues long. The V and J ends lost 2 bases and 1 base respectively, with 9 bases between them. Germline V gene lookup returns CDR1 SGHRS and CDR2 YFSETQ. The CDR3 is CASSFGERNTGELFF. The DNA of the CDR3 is TGCGCCAGCAGCTTCGGGGAACGGAACACCGGGGAGCTGTTTTTT.

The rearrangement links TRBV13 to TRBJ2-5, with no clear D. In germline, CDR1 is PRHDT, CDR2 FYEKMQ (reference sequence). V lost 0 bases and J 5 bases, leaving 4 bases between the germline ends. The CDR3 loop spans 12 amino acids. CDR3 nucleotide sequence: TGTGCCAGCAGCTTAGGCCGGGAGACCCAGTACTTC. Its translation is CASSLGRETQYF.

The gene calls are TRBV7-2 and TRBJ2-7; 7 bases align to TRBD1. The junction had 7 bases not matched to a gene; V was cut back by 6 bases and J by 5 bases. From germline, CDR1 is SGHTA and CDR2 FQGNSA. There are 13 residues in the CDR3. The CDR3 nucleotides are TGTGCCAGCAGGATGACAGGGAGCCACGAGCAGTACTTC. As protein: CASRMTGSHEQYF.

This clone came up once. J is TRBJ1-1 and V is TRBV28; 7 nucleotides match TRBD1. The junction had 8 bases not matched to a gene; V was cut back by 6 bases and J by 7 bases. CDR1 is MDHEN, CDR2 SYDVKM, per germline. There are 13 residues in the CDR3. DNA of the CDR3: TGTGCCAGCAGGGCTGAGAGGGGGCGTGAAGCTTTCTTT. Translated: CASRAERGREAFF.

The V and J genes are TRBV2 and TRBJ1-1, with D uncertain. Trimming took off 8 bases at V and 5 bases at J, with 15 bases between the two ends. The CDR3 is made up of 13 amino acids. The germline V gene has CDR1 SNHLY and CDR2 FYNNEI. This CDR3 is CASSQGSGTEAFF. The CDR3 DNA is TGTGCCAGCTCCCAAGGGAGTGGGACTGAAGCTTTCTTT.

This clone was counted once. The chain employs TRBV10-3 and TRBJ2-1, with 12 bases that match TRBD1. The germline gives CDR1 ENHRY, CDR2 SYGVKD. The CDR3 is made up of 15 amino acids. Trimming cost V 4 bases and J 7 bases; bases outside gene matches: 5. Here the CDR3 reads CAISGGQGALNEQFF. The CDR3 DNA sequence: TGTGCCATCAGTGGGGGACAGGGGGCGCTTAATGAGCAGTTCTTC.

Here the CDR3 DNA reads TGTGCCAGCAGTCGAAACCGGGAGAGCAATCAGCCCCAGCATTTT. Translating gives CASSRNRESNQPQHF. The J gene is TRBJ1-5, the V gene TRBV6-5; D gene uncertain. CDR1 is MNHEY, CDR2 SVGAGI, per germline. Trimming removed 5 bases from V and 1 base from J, with 12 bases in between. The CDR3 totals 15 residues.

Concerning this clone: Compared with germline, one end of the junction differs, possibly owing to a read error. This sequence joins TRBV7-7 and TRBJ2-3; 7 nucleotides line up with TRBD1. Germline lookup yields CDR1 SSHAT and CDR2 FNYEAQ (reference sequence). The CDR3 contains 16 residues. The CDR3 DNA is TGTGCTAGCAGCTTAGGGGGCGTAGGGACATTGGATACGCAGTATTTT. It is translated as CASSLGGVGTLDTQYF.

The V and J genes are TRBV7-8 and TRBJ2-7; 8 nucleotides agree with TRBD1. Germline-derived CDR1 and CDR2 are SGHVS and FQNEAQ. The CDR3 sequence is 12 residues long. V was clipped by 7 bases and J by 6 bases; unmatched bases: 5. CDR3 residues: CASTQGAGEQYV. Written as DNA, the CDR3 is TGTGCCAGCACCCAGGGGGCTGGCGAGCAGTACGTC.

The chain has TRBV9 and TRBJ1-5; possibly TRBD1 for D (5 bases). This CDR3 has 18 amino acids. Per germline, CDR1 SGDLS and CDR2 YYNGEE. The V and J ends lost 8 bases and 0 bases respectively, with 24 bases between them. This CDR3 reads CASGSRGTQDYSNQPQHF. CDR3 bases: TGTGCCAGTGGGAGCAGAGGGACTCAAGATTATAGCAATCAGCCCCAGCATTTT.

CDR3 sequence (DNA): TGTGCCACCAGCAGAGAGTTATTCGGAGGGCGCCGTTACTACGAGCAGTACGTC. Translated, it gives CATSRELFGGRRYYEQYV. This chain joins TRBV15 and TRBJ2-7; D possibly corresponds to TRBD2 (6 bases). This CDR3 is built from 18 residues. In germline, CDR1 is LNHNV, CDR2 YYDKDF (reference sequence). V lost 0 bases to trimming and J lost 3 bases, with 21 bases between them.

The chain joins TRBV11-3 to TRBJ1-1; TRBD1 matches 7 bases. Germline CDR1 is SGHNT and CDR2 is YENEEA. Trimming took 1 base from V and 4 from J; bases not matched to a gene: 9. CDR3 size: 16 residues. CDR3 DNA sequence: TGTGCCAGCAGCTTAGTTGGAGGGACAGTCAGCACTGAAGCTTTCTTT. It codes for CASSLVGGTVSTEAFF.

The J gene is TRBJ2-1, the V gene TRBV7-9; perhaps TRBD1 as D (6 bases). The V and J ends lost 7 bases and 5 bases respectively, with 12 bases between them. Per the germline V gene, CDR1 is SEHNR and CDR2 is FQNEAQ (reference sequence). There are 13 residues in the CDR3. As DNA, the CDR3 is TGTGCCAGCATCAAGGACAGTGACAATGAGCAGTTCTTC. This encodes CASIKDSDNEQFF.

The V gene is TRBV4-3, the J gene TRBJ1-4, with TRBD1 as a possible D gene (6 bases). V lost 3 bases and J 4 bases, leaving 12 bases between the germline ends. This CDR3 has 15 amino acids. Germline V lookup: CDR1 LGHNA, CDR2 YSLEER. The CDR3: CASSHLQGFNEKLFF. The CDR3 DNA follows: TGCGCCAGCAGCCACCTACAGGGATTTAATGAAAAACTGTTTTTT.

CDR3 in DNA: TGTGCCTGGAGTACCGGGACAGGAAAAGACAATGAGCAGTTCTTC. As protein: CAWSTGTGKDNEQFF. The rearrangement links TRBV30 to TRBJ2-1; 8 bases map to TRBD1. The germline CDR1 and CDR2 sequences are GTSNPN and SVGIG (reference sequence). Trimming cost V 2 bases and J 5 bases; bases outside gene matches: 8. The CDR3 has 15 residues.

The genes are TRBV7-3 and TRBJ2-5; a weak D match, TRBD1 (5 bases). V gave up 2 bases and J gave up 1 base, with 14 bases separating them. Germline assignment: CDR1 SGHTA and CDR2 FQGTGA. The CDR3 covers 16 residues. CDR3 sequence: CASSLGARRSQETQYF. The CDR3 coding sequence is TGTGCCAGCAGCTTAGGGGCCCGTAGATCCCAAGAGACCCAGTACTTC.

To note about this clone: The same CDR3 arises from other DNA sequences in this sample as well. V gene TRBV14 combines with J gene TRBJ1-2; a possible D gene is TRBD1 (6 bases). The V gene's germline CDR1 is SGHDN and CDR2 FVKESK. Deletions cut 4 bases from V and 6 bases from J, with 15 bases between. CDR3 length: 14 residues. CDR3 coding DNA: TGTGCCAGCAGCCCGGACAGAGGGCGAAATGGCTACACCTTC. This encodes CASSPDRGRNGYTF.

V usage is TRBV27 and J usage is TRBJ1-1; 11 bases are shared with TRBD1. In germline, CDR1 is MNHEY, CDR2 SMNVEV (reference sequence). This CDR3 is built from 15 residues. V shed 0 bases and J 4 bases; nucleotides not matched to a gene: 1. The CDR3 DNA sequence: TGTGCCAGCAGTTTATCAGGGACAGGGGGCACTGAAGCTTTCTTT. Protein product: CASSLSGTGGTEAFF.

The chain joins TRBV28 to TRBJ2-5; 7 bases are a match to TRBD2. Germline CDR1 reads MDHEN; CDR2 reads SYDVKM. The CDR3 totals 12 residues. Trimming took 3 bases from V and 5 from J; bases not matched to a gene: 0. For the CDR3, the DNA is TGTGCCAGCAGTTTCGGGGGGGAGACCCAGTACTTC. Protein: CASSFGGETQYF.

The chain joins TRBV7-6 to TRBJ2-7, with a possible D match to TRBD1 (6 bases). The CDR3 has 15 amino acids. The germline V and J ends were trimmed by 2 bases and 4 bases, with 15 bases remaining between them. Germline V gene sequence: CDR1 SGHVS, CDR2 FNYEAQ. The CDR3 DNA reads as TGTGCCAGCAGCTTAACCCCGGACAGATGGTACGAGCAGTACTTC. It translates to CASSLTPDRWYEQYF.

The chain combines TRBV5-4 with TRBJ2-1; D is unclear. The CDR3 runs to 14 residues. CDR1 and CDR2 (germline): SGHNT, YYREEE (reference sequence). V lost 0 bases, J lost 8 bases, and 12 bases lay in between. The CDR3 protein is CASSLVASRDEQFF. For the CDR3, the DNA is TGTGCCAGCAGCTTGGTGGCTAGTCGAGATGAGCAGTTCTTC.

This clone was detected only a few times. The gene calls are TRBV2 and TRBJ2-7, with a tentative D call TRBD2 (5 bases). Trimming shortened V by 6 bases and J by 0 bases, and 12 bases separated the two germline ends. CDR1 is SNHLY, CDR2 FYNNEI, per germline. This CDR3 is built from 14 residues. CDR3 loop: CASSAERASYEQYF. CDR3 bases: TGTGCCAGCAGCGCTGAGAGGGCCTCCTACGAGCAGTACTTC.

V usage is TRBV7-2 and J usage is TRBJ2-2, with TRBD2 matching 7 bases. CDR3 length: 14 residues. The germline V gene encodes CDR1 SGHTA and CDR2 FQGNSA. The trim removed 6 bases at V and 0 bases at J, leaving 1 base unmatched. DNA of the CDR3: TGTGCCAGCAGGAGCGGGACGAACACCGGGGAGCTGTTTTTT. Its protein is CASRSGTNTGELFF.

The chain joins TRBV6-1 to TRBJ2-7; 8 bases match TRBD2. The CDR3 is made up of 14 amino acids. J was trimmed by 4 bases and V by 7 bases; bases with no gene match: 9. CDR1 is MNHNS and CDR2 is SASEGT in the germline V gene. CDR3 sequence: CASIFRAGGYEQYF. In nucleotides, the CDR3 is TGTGCCAGCATATTCCGGGCGGGGGGTTACGAGCAGTACTTC.

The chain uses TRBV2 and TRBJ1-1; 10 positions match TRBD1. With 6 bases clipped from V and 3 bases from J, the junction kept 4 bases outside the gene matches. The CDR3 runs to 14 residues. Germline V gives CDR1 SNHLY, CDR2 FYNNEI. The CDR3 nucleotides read TGTGCCAGCAGGAGGACAGGGGGAGACACTGAAGCTTTCTTT. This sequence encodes CASRRTGGDTEAFF.

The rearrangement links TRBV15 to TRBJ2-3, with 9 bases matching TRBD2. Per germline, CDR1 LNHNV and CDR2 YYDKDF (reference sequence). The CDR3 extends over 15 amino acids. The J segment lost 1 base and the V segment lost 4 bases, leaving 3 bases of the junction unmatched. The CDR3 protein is CATSTRTSGTDTQYF. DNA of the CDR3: TGTGCCACCAGCACCAGGACTAGCGGCACAGATACGCAGTATTTT. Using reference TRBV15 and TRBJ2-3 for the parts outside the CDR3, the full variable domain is DAMVIQNPRYQVTQFGKPVTLSCSQTLNHNVMYWYQQKSSQAPKLLFHYYDKDFNNEADTPDNFQSRRPNTSFCFLDIRSPGLGDTAMYLCATSTRTSGTDTQYFGPGTRLTVL.

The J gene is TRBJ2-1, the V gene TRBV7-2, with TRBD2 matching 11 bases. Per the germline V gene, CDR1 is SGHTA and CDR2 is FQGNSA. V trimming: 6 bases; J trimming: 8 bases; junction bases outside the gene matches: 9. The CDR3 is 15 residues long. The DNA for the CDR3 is TGTGCCAGCAGACTCCGACTAGCGGGGTTCCATGAGCAGTTCTTC. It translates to CASRLRLAGFHEQFF. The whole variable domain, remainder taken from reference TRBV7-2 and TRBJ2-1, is GAGVSQSPSNKVTEKGKDVELRCDPISGHTALYWYRQSLGQGLEFLIYFQGNSAPDKSGLPSDRFSAERTGGSVSTLTIQRTQQEDSAVYLCASRLRLAGFHEQFFGPGTRLTVL.